This T cell receptor (beta chain) emerged from a study of control samples from healthy donors and cancer patients. This clone was found once. Here immunoSEQ multiplex PCR was the method, and the copy in TCRdb shows in-frame clones only, minus some. The data contain roughly 160,000 clones, around nine tenths of them seen just once; the ten biggest clones take up nearly 5%. CDR1 and CDR2 (germline): MNHEY, SVGAGI. Between the trimmed V and J ends, which lost 6 bases and 8 bases, there was a span of 17 bases. The CDR3 length is 14 residues. The chain links TRBV6-5 to TRBJ2-1; no clear D gene. The sample taken for sequencing was blood. This TCR came from a woman in her 30s in good health. CDR3 sequence (DNA): TGTGCCAGCAGACTGGACCCTGGGGATGATGAGCAGTTCTTC. This sequence encodes CASRLDPGDDEQFF.